Listed here is a single T cell receptor (beta chain). These data belong to a study of technical replicates of blood from a few donors. Sequencing used immunoSEQ multiplex PCR; TCRdb keeps in-frame clones, though not all of them. The table records about 84,000 clones, 97% of them present only once. The CDR3 covers 15 residues. J gave up 3 bases and V 4 bases, and 9 bases lay outside the gene matches. Germline lookup yields CDR1 MNHEY and CDR2 SVGAGI. This TCR came from a human donor in good health. V and J are TRBV6-5 and TRBJ2-7; the match to TRBD1 covers 7 bases. Sequenced input: T cells isolated from PBMCs. The CDR3 spells CASSLNTGTVYEQYF. DNA of the CDR3: TGTGCCAGCAGTTTAAATACCGGGACAGTCTACGAGCAGTACTTC.